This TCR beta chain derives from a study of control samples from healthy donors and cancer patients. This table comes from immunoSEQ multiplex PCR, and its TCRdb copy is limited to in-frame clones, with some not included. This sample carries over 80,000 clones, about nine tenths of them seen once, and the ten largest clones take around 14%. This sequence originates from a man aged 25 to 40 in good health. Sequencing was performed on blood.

CDR3 sequence (DNA): TGTGCCAGCAGCTTGGGCGTTTTGAGGCCTGAAGCTTTCTTT. This sequence encodes CASSLGVLRPEAFF. This chain joins TRBV5-6 and TRBJ1-1; D is unresolved. The CDR3 runs 14 residues. Germline assignment: CDR1 SGHDT and CDR2 YYEEEE. V was shortened by 0 bases and J by 6 bases, with 12 bases between the two germline ends. Based on the CDR3 plus reference TRBV5-6 and TRBJ1-1, the full variable domain is DAGVTQSPTHLIKTRGQQVTLRCSPKSGHDTVSWYQQALGQGPQFIFQYYEEEERQRGNFPDRFSGHQFPNYSSELNVNALLLGDSALYLCASSLGVLRPEAFFGQGTRLTVV.